This TCR beta chain emerged from a study of T cells in Graves' hyperthyroidism and ophthalmopathy. This CDR3 is 15 amino acids long. The V gene's germline CDR1 is WSHSY and CDR2 SAAADI. V shed 7 bases and J shed 1 base, with 14 bases lying between them. TCR beta CDR3 sequences were amplified from RNA transcripts. Using the HTBI primer set, a first-round RT-PCR was run on the TCR CDR3. TCRdb re-analysed the multiplex PCR reads in MiXCR, keeping a single row per CDR3 protein. The sample consists of about 460,000 distinct CDR3 sequences, 22% of them appearing once. V gene TRBV10-2 combines with J gene TRBJ2-1; no reliable D call. Sequencing was carried out using blood. This TCR came from a woman aged 70 to 79 with Graves' ophthalmopathy. DNA for the CDR3: TGCGCCAGCAACCCCCTCAAGCAATCCTACAATGAGCAGTTCTTC. It encodes CASNPLKQSYNEQFF.